This TCR beta chain stems from a study of T cells in Graves' hyperthyroidism and ophthalmopathy. Findings and limits, study-wide: A model built on 13 V-J features separated ophthalmopathy from stable hyperthyroidism.

Germline lookup yields CDR1 MDHEN and CDR2 SYDVKM. The CDR3 totals 16 residues. J gave up 7 bases and V 6 bases, and 7 bases lay outside the gene matches. TCR beta CDR3 region amplification was performed from RNA transcripts. The HTBI primer set served for first-round RT-PCR of the TCR CDR3. In TCRdb, the multiplex PCR reads were re-called with MiXCR into one record per CDR3 protein. The sample records a few hundred thousand distinct CDR3 sequences, roughly 14% being singletons. This clonotype was counted at least ten times. Its antigen is still unknown. What was sequenced was blood. The TCR originated in a woman aged 18-35 years with Graves' hyperthyroidism that later progressed to Graves' ophthalmopathy. This chain connects TRBV28 to TRBJ2-2; TRBD2 matches at 14 bases. Here the CDR3 reads CASSTGTSGRGGELFF. The CDR3 DNA reads as TGTGCCAGCAGCACCGGGACTAGCGGGAGAGGCGGGGAGCTGTTTTTT.